The 9 T cell receptor beta chains below were found in one sample sequenced in a study of blood T cell repertoires in COVID-19. Some clones are missing from TCRdb's copy, which holds only in-frame ones; the method was immunoSEQ multiplex PCR. Of under 150,000 clones in the sample, around 83% were seen once. Sequenced: PBMCs or T cells enriched from blood (not recorded which). The receptors come from a woman aged 45-65 years who had been exposed to COVID-19.

Written as DNA, the CDR3 is TGCGCCAGCAGCTTTGAGGCCCCCTATGGCTACACCTTC. This codes for CASSFEAPYGYTF. The chain couples TRBV5-1 to TRBJ1-2; D call uncertain. The CDR3 runs to 13 residues. With 2 bases removed from V and 4 bases from J, the gap between germline ends came to 9 bases. Germline-derived CDR1 and CDR2 are SGHRS and YFSETQ. The full variable domain, with the rest looked up from reference TRBV5-1 and TRBJ1-2, is KAGVTQTPRYLIKTRGQQVTLSCSPISGHRSVSWYQQTPGQGLQFLFEYFSETQRNKGNFPGRFSGRQFSNSRSEMNVSTLELGDSALYLCASSFEAPYGYTFGSGTRLTVV.

The chain joins TRBV27 to TRBJ2-7; no firm D call. V lost 2 bases and J 3 bases, leaving 8 bases between the germline ends. Germline-derived CDR1 and CDR2 are MNHEY and SMNVEV (reference sequence). The CDR3 is made up of 13 amino acids. CDR3 sequence reads: CASSLTAFYEQYF. The DNA for the CDR3 is TGTGCCAGCAGTTTAACCGCGTTCTACGAGCAGTACTTC.

The V call is TRBV19, the J call TRBJ1-2, with 11 bases fitting TRBD1. J was trimmed by 2 bases and V by 6 bases; bases with no gene match: 2. Per the germline V gene, CDR1 is LNHDA and CDR2 is SQIVND (reference sequence). CDR3 length equals 14 residues. CDR3 amino acids: CASRGQGGNYGYTF. In nucleotides, the CDR3 is TGTGCCAGTAGGGGACAGGGGGGGAACTATGGCTACACCTTC.

This clone occurred once. The chain recombines TRBV3-1 (or the pseudogene TRBV3-2) with TRBJ2-5; D unresolved. Trimming pared 4 bases from V and 1 base from J, leaving 7 bases between. Germline CDR1 LGHDT, CDR2 YNNKEL (reference sequence). The CDR3 consists of 13 residues. CDR3: CASSPFSQETQYF. CDR3 bases: TGTGCCAGCAGCCCCTTTTCCCAAGAGACCCAGTACTTC.

The chain links TRBV12-3 or TRBV12-4 to TRBJ1-2, with TRBD1 matching over 9 bases. J lost 4 bases, V lost 11 bases, and 5 bases had no gene match. The length of the CDR3 is 12 residues. CDR3 amino acids: CAGSTGGYGYTF. CDR3 in DNA: TGTGCCGGGTCGACAGGGGGCTATGGCTACACCTTC.

This rearrangement joins TRBV15 to TRBJ1-3; tentatively, D is TRBD1 (5 bases). This CDR3 contains 15 residues. Germline lookup yields CDR1 LNHNV and CDR2 YYDKDF (reference sequence). The germline V and J ends were trimmed by 3 bases and 4 bases, with 13 bases remaining between them. The DNA of the CDR3 is TGTGCCACCAGCAGCACGGGAGGGGTCGGAAACACCATATATTTT. Amino acids: CATSSTGGVGNTIYF.

The V and J genes are TRBV4-3 and TRBJ2-1; 7 bases map to TRBD2. V was pared by 0 bases and J by 10 bases, with 9 bases of the junction left unmatched. This CDR3 has 15 residues. Germline values: CDR1 LGHNA, CDR2 YSLEER. The CDR3 loop reads CASSQEAGAGVEQFF. CDR3 in DNA: TGCGCCAGCAGCCAAGAGGCTGGGGCGGGAGTCGAGCAGTTCTTC.

About this clone itself: Other DNA sequences from this sample encode an identical CDR3 as well. V usage is TRBV6-5 and J usage is TRBJ1-5; D possibly corresponds to TRBD1 (6 bases). The CDR3 has 13 residues. Germline V gene data show CDR1 as MNHEY and CDR2 as SVGAGI. V was trimmed by 6 bases and J by 6 bases, leaving 12 bases between them. The DNA for the CDR3 is TGTGCCAGCAGCCCAAGGGGGTTTCAGCCCCAGCATTTT. Translation: CASSPRGFQPQHF.

J is TRBJ1-6 and V is TRBV6-5; a possible D gene is TRBD1 (6 bases). Looked up from germline, CDR1 is MNHEY and CDR2 is SVGAGI. The CDR3 length is 14 residues. With 5 bases removed from V and 6 bases from J, the gap between germline ends came to 11 bases. The CDR3 DNA follows: TGTGCCAGCAGTCACAGGGTCCCTAATTCACCCCTCCACTTT. Translated: CASSHRVPNSPLHF.